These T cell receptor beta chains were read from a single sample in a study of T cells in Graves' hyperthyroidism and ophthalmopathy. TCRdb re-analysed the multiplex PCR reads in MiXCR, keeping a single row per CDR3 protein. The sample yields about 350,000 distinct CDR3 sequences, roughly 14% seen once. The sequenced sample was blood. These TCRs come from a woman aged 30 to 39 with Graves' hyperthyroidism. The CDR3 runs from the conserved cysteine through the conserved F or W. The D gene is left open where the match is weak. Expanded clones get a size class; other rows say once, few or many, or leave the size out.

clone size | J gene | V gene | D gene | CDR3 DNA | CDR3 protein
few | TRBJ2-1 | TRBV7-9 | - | TGTGCCAGCGGCCCCGGACCGCAGGAGCAGTTCTTC | CASGPGPQEQFF
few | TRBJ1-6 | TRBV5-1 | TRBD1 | TGCGCCAGCAGTCCGGACAGGACTTCACCCCTCCACTTT | CASSPDRTSPLHF
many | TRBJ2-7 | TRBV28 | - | TGTGCCAGCAGTGCCCACCACGTTTCCTACGAGCAGTACTTC | CASSAHHVSYEQYF
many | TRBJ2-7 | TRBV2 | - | TGTGCCAGCAGTGAAGTCGATGGCCTGTCCTACGAGCAGTACTTC | CASSEVDGLSYEQYF
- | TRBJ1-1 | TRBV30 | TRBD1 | TGTGCCTGGAAAGGGACAGGGAACACTGAAGCTTTCTTT | CAWKGTGNTEAFF
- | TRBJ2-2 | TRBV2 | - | TGTGCCTCGCAAGGGCAGAACACCGGGGAGCTGTTTTTT | CASQGQNTGELFF
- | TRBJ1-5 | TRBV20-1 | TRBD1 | TGCAGTGCGGCCGGGCGGGGACAGGGGAAGCAATCCCAGCATTTT | CSAAGRGQGKQSQHF
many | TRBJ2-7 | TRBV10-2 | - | TGCGCCAGCAGTGAAATAGGACTACGGCGGGTTTACGAGCAGTACTTC | CASSEIGLRRVYEQYF
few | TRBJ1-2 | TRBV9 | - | TGTGCCAGCAGCGCATACAGGGAAACTGGCTACACCTTC | CASSAYRETGYTF
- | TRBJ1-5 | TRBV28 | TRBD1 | TGTGCCAGCAGTCTCACAGGGGAAGTACAGCCCCAGCATTTT | CASSLTGEVQPQHF
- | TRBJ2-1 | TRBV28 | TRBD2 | TGTGCCAGCAGTTTCGGGGCTAGCGGAGACTCCTACAATGAGCAGTTCTTC | CASSFGASGDSYNEQFF
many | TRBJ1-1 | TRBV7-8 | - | TGTGCCAGCAGACCCCTAGGGCGGAACACTGAAGCTTTCTTT | CASRPLGRNTEAFF
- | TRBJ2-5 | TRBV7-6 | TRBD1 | TGTGCCAGCAGAGCGGACAGGCTTGGAGAGACCCAGTACTTC | CASRADRLGETQYF
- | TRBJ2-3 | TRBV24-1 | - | TGTGCCACCAACAAACAGGGCCCTAGCACAGATACGCAGTATTTT | CATNKQGPSTDTQYF
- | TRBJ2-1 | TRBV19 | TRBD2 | TGTGCCAGTGACCTCGCCGGGACTAGCGGGAGAAATGAGCAGTTCTTC | CASDLAGTSGRNEQFF
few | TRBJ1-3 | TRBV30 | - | TGTGCCTGGAGTGTAGCGAGGGGAAACACCATATATTTT | CAWSVARGNTIYF
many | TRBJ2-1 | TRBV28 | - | TGTGCCAGCAGTTCCAGGACAGTCACCTACAATGAGCAGTTCTTC | CASSSRTVTYNEQFF
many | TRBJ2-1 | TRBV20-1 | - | TGCAGTGCTACCCACTTAACTAGTCACAATGAGCAGTTCTTC | CSATHLTSHNEQFF
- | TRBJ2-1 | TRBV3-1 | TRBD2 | TGTGCCAGCAGCCAAGGGGGACTAGCGGGAAACAATGAGCAGTTCTTC | CASSQGGLAGNNEQFF
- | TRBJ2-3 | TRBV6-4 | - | TGTGCCAGCAGTCCGGGTCGGGAAATAGGCACAGATACGCAGTATTTT | CASSPGREIGTDTQYF
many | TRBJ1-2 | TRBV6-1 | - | TGTGCCAGCTCCGCAAATTCTAACTATGGCTACACCTTC | CASSANSNYGYTF
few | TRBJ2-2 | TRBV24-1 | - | TGTGCCACCACCTACGGCGGGGAGCTGTTTTTT | CATTYGGELFF
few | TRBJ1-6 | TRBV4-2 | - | TGTGCCAGCAGCCAAAGTCTCGGAGTCGGATCACCCCTCCACTTT | CASSQSLGVGSPLHF
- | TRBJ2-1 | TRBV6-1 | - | TGTGCCAGCAGTACCGATGCTCCCCGCTACCAGTTCTTC | CASSTDAPRYQFF
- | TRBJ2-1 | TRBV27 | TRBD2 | TGTGCCAGCAGTGCGGGGGGGAGAGTGCAGTTCTTC | CASSAGGRVQFF
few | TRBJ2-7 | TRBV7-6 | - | TGTGCCAGCAGCTTAGCCGGAATCGAGGAGCAGTACTTC | CASSLAGIEEQYF
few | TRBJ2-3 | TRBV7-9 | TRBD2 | TGTGCCAGCAGCCCTTTCCTAGCGGGAGAGACAGATACGCAGTATTTT | CASSPFLAGETDTQYF
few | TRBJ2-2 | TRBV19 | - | TGTGCCAGTAGTATAACCGGGACTTCCAACACCGGGGAGCTGTTTTTT | CASSITGTSNTGELFF
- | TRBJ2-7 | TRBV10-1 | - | TGCGCCAGTAGAACTCAGGGATTCAACTCCTACGAGCAGTACTTC | CASRTQGFNSYEQYF
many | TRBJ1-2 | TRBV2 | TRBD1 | TGTGCCAGCAGTCCCGACCGGGACAGCTATGGCTACACCTTC | CASSPDRDSYGYTF